The present T cell receptor (beta chain) was sequenced within a study of technical replicates of blood from a few donors. Profiling relied on immunoSEQ multiplex PCR, and the TCRdb table lists in-frame clones only, not all of them. The repertoire holds under 75,000 clones, with roughly 86% as singletons. The CDR3 is 14 amino acids. J lost 4 bases, V lost 5 bases, and 6 bases had no gene match. Germline V gene sequence: CDR1 SEHNR, CDR2 FQNEAQ (reference sequence). This TCR was sampled from a human donor in good health. Some clones in this sample may be carry-over from other donors' samples. The genes are TRBV7-9 and TRBJ2-5; 8 nucleotides match TRBD1. Sequencing used PBMCs. The CDR3 region is CASSLGQARETQYF. CDR3 bases: TGTGCCAGCAGCCTGGGACAGGCAAGAGAGACCCAGTACTTC.